Listed here are 30 T cell receptor beta chains from one sample, sequenced in a study of T cells in Graves' hyperthyroidism and ophthalmopathy. RNA transcripts were the template for amplifying TCR beta CDR3 regions. An initial round of RT-PCR targeting the TCR CDR3 relied on the HTBI primer set. TCRdb reprocessed the multiplex PCR reads with MiXCR, giving one entry per CDR3 protein. The data contain 250,000 to 350,000 distinct CDR3 sequences, 22% of them seen just once; the ten biggest clones take up around 62%. Sample: blood. The source of these receptors is a man aged 30 to 39 with Graves' ophthalmopathy.

This sequence joins TRBV6-6 and TRBJ1-6, with TRBD1 as a possible D gene (6 bases). This CDR3 region has 16 residues. V dropped 2 bases and J dropped 2 bases, with 10 bases sitting between them. The germline CDR1 and CDR2 sequences are MNHNY and SVGAGI (reference sequence). The CDR3 is CASSYGGLTYNSPLHF. The DNA for the CDR3 is TGTGCCAGCAGTTACGGGGGGCTCACCTATAATTCACCCCTCCACTTT.

In its sample, this clonotype was seen many times. CDR3 protein: CASSSQGDVNYEQYF. The CDR3 nucleotides are TGCGCCAGCAGCTCGCAGGGAGACGTGAACTACGAGCAGTACTTC. The V call is TRBV5-1, the J call TRBJ2-7; D tentatively reads TRBD1 or TRBD2 (5 bases each). This CDR3 is 15 amino acids long. Germline CDR1 reads SGHRS; CDR2 reads YFSETQ. Trimming took 3 bases from V and 3 from J, leaving 16 bases between them.

The chain couples TRBV9 to TRBJ2-3; 7 positions match TRBD1. The CDR3 length is 12 residues. Germline CDR1 is SGDLS and CDR2 is YYNGEE. The junction had 5 bases not matched to a gene; V was cut back by 3 bases and J by 10 bases. In DNA form, the CDR3 reads TGTGCCAGCAGCGGACAGGGACCGTCGCAGTATTTT. It yields the protein CASSGQGPSQYF.

This clonotype was found a few times. This chain connects TRBV6-1 to TRBJ2-7; possibly TRBD1 or TRBD2 for D (5 bases each). Germline V gene lookup returns CDR1 MNHNS and CDR2 SASEGT. The CDR3 has 13 residues. V lost 5 bases and J lost 6, with 14 bases in between. CDR3 DNA: TGTGCCAGCAGTCCCGGGCGTGGGGGCGAGCAGTACTTC. Its translation is CASSPGRGGEQYF.

The genes are TRBV24-1 and TRBJ2-7; 10 bases line up with TRBD1. The V gene end was trimmed by 5 bases and the J gene end by 2 bases; junction bases not matched to a gene: 5. In germline, CDR1 is KGHDR, CDR2 SFDVKD. CDR3 length: 15 residues. The CDR3, as DNA: TGTGCCACCAGTGCCCCGGGACAGGGGACCTACGAGCAGTACTTC. Protein product: CATSAPGQGTYEQYF.

This clonotype has just one count. The gene calls are TRBV29-1 and TRBJ2-7; either TRBD1 or TRBD2 may fit D (5 bases each). The CDR3 runs to 14 residues. V lost 7 bases, J lost 3 bases, and 19 bases lay in between. The V gene's germline CDR1 is SQVTM and CDR2 ANQGSEA. The CDR3 loop reads CSARGSGIYYEQYF. In DNA, the CDR3 is TGCAGCGCTCGGGGTTCAGGGATCTACTACGAGCAGTACTTC.

In this sample, this clonotype turned up many times. The rearrangement uses TRBV30 and TRBJ2-1; no clear D gene. Deletions cut 0 bases from V and 15 bases from J, with 15 bases between. CDR3 length equals 12 residues. Germline V lookup: CDR1 GTSNPN, CDR2 SVGIG (reference sequence). The chain's CDR3 is CAWSVRDSLRFF. CDR3 DNA sequence: TGTGCCTGGAGTGTACGAGACTCGCTCCGGTTCTTC.

This chain uses TRBV11-1 with TRBJ2-1, with a possible D match to TRBD2 (5 bases). This CDR3 contains 18 residues. Germline CDR1 and CDR2: SGHAT and FQDESV (reference sequence). V was trimmed by 5 bases and J by 7 bases, leaving 27 bases between them. The CDR3 DNA sequence: TGTGCCAGCAGCACTCCCTGGAACCTAGCCTCCTTCGGGAATGAGCAGTTCTTC. Amino acids: CASSTPWNLASFGNEQFF.

This sequence joins TRBV5-1 and TRBJ1-3; the D is unclear. The V end lost 7 bases, the J end lost 0 bases, and 11 bases lay between the germline ends. This CDR3 contains 14 residues. Germline V gene data show CDR1 as SGHRS and CDR2 as YFSETQ. CDR3 coding DNA: TGCGCCAGCGCTTCCGGGCGCTCTGGAAACACCATATATTTT. It codes for CASASGRSGNTIYF.

The chain couples TRBV6-2 or TRBV6-3 to TRBJ2-1; no clear D gene. V dropped 6 bases and J dropped 2 bases, with 17 bases sitting between them. The CDR3 is 16 residues long. Germline V gene lookup returns CDR1 MNHEY and CDR2 SVGEGT. The CDR3 here is CASSPRVGHTYNEQFF. The CDR3 region has the DNA TGTGCCAGCAGCCCACGGGTGGGTCATACCTACAATGAGCAGTTCTTC.

The sample holds a few counts of this clonotype. V is TRBV5-1 and J is TRBJ2-5; a weak D match, TRBD2 (5 bases). The CDR3 loop spans 14 amino acids. Germline V CDR1 and CDR2: SGHRS, YFSETQ. Trimming took 0 bases from V and 5 from J, leaving 11 bases between them. CDR3 region: CASSLGGWRETQYF. The CDR3, as DNA: TGCGCCAGCAGCTTGGGCGGCTGGAGGGAGACCCAGTACTTC.

This clonotype appeared a few times. This rearrangement joins TRBV5-6 to TRBJ1-1; 7 nucleotides line up with TRBD1. CDR1 is SGHDT and CDR2 is YYEEEE in the germline V gene. The CDR3 sequence is 13 residues long. V was pared by 3 bases and J by 7 bases, with 6 bases of the junction left unmatched. CDR3 region: CASSSGQKFEAFF. CDR3 DNA sequence: TGTGCCAGCAGCTCGGGACAGAAGTTTGAAGCTTTCTTT. Full variable domain (outside the CDR3, taken from reference TRBV5-6 and TRBJ1-1): DAGVTQSPTHLIKTRGQQVTLRCSPKSGHDTVSWYQQALGQGPQFIFQYYEEEERQRGNFPDRFSGHQFPNYSSELNVNALLLGDSALYLCASSSGQKFEAFFGQGTRLTVV.

The gene calls are TRBV24-1 and TRBJ1-2; D not resolved. CDR1 and CDR2 from the germline V gene are KGHDR and SFDVKD. The V end was cut by 8 bases, the J end by 2 bases, with 17 bases between. The CDR3 runs to 15 residues. This chain's CDR3 is CATNGGPDANYGYTF. Written as DNA, the CDR3 is TGTGCCACCAATGGAGGGCCCGATGCGAACTATGGCTACACCTTC.

This clonotype was observed at least ten times. This chain uses TRBV11-2 with TRBJ2-3; 13 bases align to TRBD2. The CDR3 length is 17 residues. Germline CDR1 reads SGHAT; CDR2 reads FQNNGV. Germline trimming cut 4 bases from V and 0 bases from J; bases unmatched to any gene: 4. DNA for the CDR3: TGTGCCAGCAGCTCCGGGACTAGCGGGATCAGCACAGATACGCAGTATTTT. This encodes CASSSGTSGISTDTQYF.

The CDR3 DNA is TGTGCCACCTCTTCGGGGGCCGACGTTCAGCCCCAGCATTTT. Translating gives CATSSGADVQPQHF. The chain combines TRBV24-1 with TRBJ1-5, with a weak D call TRBD1 (6 bases). CDR1 and CDR2 from the germline V gene are KGHDR and SFDVKD. The CDR3 sequence is 14 residues long. V was pared by 9 bases and J by 6 bases, with 17 bases between.

The chain has TRBV4-1 and TRBJ2-1, with 8 bases fitting TRBD2. The CDR3 sequence is 16 residues long. Germline V lookup: CDR1 MGHRA, CDR2 YSYEKL. With V trimmed by 2 bases and J by 2 bases, 5 bases remained unmatched. The CDR3 reads CASSQFRGGPYNEQFF. In nucleotides, the CDR3 is TGCGCCAGCAGCCAATTCCGGGGGGGCCCCTACAATGAGCAGTTCTTC.

This clonotype was counted many times. The chain couples TRBV28 to TRBJ2-7; 13 bases are a match to TRBD2. In germline, CDR1 is MDHEN, CDR2 SYDVKM. With V trimmed by 6 bases and J by 4 bases, 9 bases remained unmatched. The CDR3 runs to 16 residues. CDR3 amino acids: CASSLIRTSGSYEQYF. The CDR3 nucleotides read TGTGCCAGCAGCCTAATAAGGACTAGCGGGAGTTACGAGCAGTACTTC. The variable domain in full, with the rest retrieved from reference TRBV28 and TRBJ2-7, is DVKVTQSSRYLVKRTGEKVFLECVQDMDHENMFWYRQDPGLGLRLIYFSYDVKMKEKGDIPEGYSVSREKKERFSLILESASTNQTSMYLCASSLIRTSGSYEQYFGPGTRLTVT.

Only a few counts were recorded for this clonotype. V gene TRBV12-3 or TRBV12-4 combines with J gene TRBJ2-4; D unresolved. The CDR3 spans 14 residues. The germline V and J ends were trimmed by 6 bases and 5 bases, with 14 bases remaining between them. The CDR3 bases are TGTGCCAGCAGCCGAGACTCGGTCGAAAACATTCAGTACTTC. Residues: CASSRDSVENIQYF.

The table lists this clonotype with many counts. The chain carries TRBV11-2 and TRBJ2-5, with TRBD2 matching 7 bases. This CDR3 has 14 amino acids. Germline V CDR1 and CDR2: SGHAT, FQNNGV. V was clipped by 5 bases and J by 4 bases; unmatched bases: 7. Here the CDR3 reads CASSARLAGETQYF. CDR3 bases: TGTGCCAGCAGCGCGAGACTAGCCGGAGAGACCCAGTACTTC.

J is TRBJ2-7 and V is TRBV27, with 10 bases matching TRBD1. Looked up from germline, CDR1 is MNHEY and CDR2 is SMNVEV (reference sequence). The V gene end was trimmed by 4 bases and the J gene end by 0 bases; junction bases not matched to a gene: 3. The CDR3 length is 15 residues. The CDR3 region is CASSSGTGVSYEQYF. The CDR3 region has the DNA TGTGCCAGCAGTTCCGGGACAGGGGTCTCCTACGAGCAGTACTTC.

About this clonotype itself: With a much larger clone just one base away, this may be a read error. This sequence joins TRBV4-1 and TRBJ1-5; a possible D gene is TRBD1 (6 bases). Germline V gene lookup returns CDR1 MGHRA and CDR2 YSYEKL. This CDR3 region has 16 residues. The CDR3 DNA reads TGCGCCGGCAGCCCCGGAGGGGGGGGTGGAAGTCAGCCCCAGCATTTT. It codes for CAGSPGGGGGSQPQHF.

This clonotype was detected a few times. V gene TRBV6-1 combines with J gene TRBJ1-1, with D possibly being TRBD1 (5 bases). CDR1 and CDR2 from the germline V gene are MNHNS and SASEGT. V was shortened by 6 bases and J by 1 base, with 9 bases between the two germline ends. There are 13 residues in the CDR3. The CDR3 sequence is CASRPGPNTEAFF. The CDR3 DNA reads TGTGCCAGCAGACCGGGACCGAACACTGAAGCTTTCTTT.

This clonotype was seen only a few times. The CDR3 reads CATSDFGSGANVLTF. The CDR3 DNA reads TGTGCCACCAGTGATTTTGGTTCTGGGGCCAACGTCCTGACTTTC. The chain employs TRBV24-1 and TRBJ2-6, with D uncertain. The CDR3 has 15 amino acids. V lost 1 base and J lost 1, with 4 bases in between. In germline, CDR1 is KGHDR, CDR2 SFDVKD.

This clonotype showed up many times. The rearrangement joins TRBV11-3 to TRBJ2-2; D gene unclear. Trimming left V 3 bases short and J 7 bases short, with 12 bases between. Per the germline V gene, CDR1 is SGHNT and CDR2 is YENEEA. This CDR3 contains 14 residues. The DNA for the CDR3 is TGTGCCAGCAGCTTTAAGACCCTAGGCGGGGAGCTGTTTTTT. Protein: CASSFKTLGGELFF.

This clonotype was seen at least ten times. This chain joins TRBV30 and TRBJ2-7; tentatively, D is TRBD1 (6 bases). The V end was cut by 3 bases, the J end by 3 bases, with 12 bases between. Germline V gene lookup returns CDR1 GTSNPN and CDR2 SVGIG (reference sequence). The CDR3 loop spans 13 amino acids. The CDR3 region has the DNA TGTGCCTGGAGCTATAACAGGGACTACGAGCAGTACTTC. Its translation: CAWSYNRDYEQYF.

This clonotype appeared a few times. The rearrangement joins TRBV12-3 or TRBV12-4 to TRBJ2-1, with 14 bases matching TRBD2. CDR3 length: 18 amino acids. Trimming cost V 8 bases and J 4 bases; bases outside gene matches: 13. The CDR3 bases are TGTGCCAGCCTTTCCGGGACTAGCGGGAGAGAACCTTACAATGAGCAGTTCTTC. Translated: CASLSGTSGREPYNEQFF.

The CDR3 DNA is TGTGCCAGCAGCCAGGAAACCGGGACTAGGGGGCAGTACTTC. It translates to CASSQETGTRGQYF. V and J are TRBV3-1 and TRBJ2-7; TRBD2 aligns across 8 bases. CDR1 LGHDT and CDR2 YNNKEL come from the germline V gene (reference sequence). The CDR3 is 14 residues long. Unmatched junction bases numbered 10, after V lost 3 bases and J lost 9 bases.

This clonotype showed up just a few times. The CDR3 nucleotides read TGTGCCAGCAGCCAAGATCTCTGGGGGGCGAACACTGAAGCTTTCTTT. Translating it yields CASSQDLWGANTEAFF. The chain joins TRBV4-2 to TRBJ1-1; TRBD1 is a possible D gene (6 bases). The CDR3 extends over 16 amino acids. Deletions cut 0 bases from V and 1 base from J, with 12 bases between. Germline CDR1 and CDR2: LGHNA and YNFKEQ.

This clonotype was counted a few times. The junction and the germline gene differ at one end; a read error may be behind it. The chain is built from TRBV6-5 and TRBJ2-1, with no clear D. The V gene's germline CDR1 is MNHEY and CDR2 SVGAGI. The CDR3 contains 16 residues. The CDR3 here is CAGSYSPRAAYNEQFF. The CDR3 DNA is TGTGCCGGCAGTTACTCCCCCCGGGCCGCTTACAATGAGCAGTTCTTC.

This clonotype was counted between two and nine times. V gene TRBV27 combines with J gene TRBJ2-3, with 7 bases matching TRBD2. CDR1 is MNHEY and CDR2 is SMNVEV in the germline V gene (reference sequence). V gave up 3 bases and J gave up 0 bases; unmatched junction bases: 3. This CDR3 is 15 amino acids long. The DNA of the CDR3 is TGTGCCAGCAGTTTTACTAGCGTTAGCACAGATACGCAGTATTTT. It codes for CASSFTSVSTDTQYF.